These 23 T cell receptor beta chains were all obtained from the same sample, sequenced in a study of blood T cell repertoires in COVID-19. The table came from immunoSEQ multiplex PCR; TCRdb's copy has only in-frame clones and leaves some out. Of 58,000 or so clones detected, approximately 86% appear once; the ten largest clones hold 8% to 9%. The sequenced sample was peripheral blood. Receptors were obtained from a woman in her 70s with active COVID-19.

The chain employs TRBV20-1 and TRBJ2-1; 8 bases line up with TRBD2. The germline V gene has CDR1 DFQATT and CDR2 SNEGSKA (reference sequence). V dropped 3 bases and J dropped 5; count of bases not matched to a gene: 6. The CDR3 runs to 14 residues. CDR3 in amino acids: CSASSGERNNEQFF. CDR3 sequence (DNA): TGCAGTGCTAGTAGCGGGGAGCGTAACAATGAGCAGTTCTTC.

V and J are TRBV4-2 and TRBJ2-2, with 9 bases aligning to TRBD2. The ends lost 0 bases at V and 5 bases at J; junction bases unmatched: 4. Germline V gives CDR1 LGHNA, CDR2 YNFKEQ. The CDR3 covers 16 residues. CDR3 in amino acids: CASSQDQAGGTGELFF. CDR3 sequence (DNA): TGTGCCAGCAGCCAAGATCAAGCGGGAGGAACCGGGGAGCTGTTTTTT.

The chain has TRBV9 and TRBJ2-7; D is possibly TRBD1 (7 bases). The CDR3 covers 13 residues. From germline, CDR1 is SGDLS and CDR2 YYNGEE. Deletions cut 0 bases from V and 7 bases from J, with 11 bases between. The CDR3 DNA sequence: TGTGCCAGCAGCGTAGAGGGGGCGGGGGAGCAGTACTTC. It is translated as CASSVEGAGEQYF.

CDR3 in DNA: TGCGCCAGCAGCTCGCAGGGGGCGGTAAGCACAGATACGCAGTATTTT. Translation: CASSSQGAVSTDTQYF. The gene calls are TRBV5-1 and TRBJ2-3; 8 bases fit TRBD1. Germline V gene data show CDR1 as SGHRS and CDR2 as YFSETQ. The CDR3 length is 16 residues. The V and J ends lost 3 bases and 0 bases, in that order; junction bases with no gene match: 6.

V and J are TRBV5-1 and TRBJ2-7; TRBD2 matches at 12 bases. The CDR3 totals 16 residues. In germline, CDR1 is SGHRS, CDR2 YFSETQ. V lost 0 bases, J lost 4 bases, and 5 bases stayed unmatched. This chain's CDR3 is CASSLGGLAGSYEQYF. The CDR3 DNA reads TGCGCCAGCAGCTTGGGAGGACTAGCGGGGTCATACGAGCAGTACTTC. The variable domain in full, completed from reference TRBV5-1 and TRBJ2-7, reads KAGVTQTPRYLIKTRGQQVTLSCSPISGHRSVSWYQQTPGQGLQFLFEYFSETQRNKGNFPGRFSGRQFSNSRSEMNVSTLELGDSALYLCASSLGGLAGSYEQYFGPGTRLTVT.

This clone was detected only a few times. The CDR3 reads CATLDRDTGELFF. CDR3 nucleotide sequence: TGTGCCACCCTGGACAGGGACACCGGGGAGCTGTTTTTT. The rearrangement links TRBV24-1 to TRBJ2-2; 8 bases line up with TRBD1. Germline assignment: CDR1 KGHDR and CDR2 SFDVKD. V was clipped by 9 bases and J by 3 bases; unmatched bases: 2. The length of the CDR3 is 13 residues.

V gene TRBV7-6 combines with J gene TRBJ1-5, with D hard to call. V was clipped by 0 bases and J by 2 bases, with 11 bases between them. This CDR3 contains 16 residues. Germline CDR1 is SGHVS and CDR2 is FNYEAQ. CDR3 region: CASSLARGDGNQPQHF. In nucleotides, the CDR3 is TGTGCCAGCAGCTTAGCGCGGGGTGATGGCAATCAGCCCCAGCATTTT.

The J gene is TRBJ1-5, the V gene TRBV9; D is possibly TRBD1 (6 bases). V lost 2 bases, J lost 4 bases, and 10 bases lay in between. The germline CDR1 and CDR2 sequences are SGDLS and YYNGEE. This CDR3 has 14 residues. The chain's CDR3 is CASSVDSRNQPQHF. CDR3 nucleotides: TGTGCCAGCAGCGTGGACAGCCGGAATCAGCCCCAGCATTTT.

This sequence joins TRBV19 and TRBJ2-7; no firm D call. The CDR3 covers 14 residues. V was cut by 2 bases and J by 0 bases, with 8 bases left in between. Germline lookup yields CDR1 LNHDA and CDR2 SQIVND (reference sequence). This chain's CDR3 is CASSITRNSYEQYF. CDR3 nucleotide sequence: TGTGCCAGTAGTATAACCAGAAACTCCTACGAGCAGTACTTC.

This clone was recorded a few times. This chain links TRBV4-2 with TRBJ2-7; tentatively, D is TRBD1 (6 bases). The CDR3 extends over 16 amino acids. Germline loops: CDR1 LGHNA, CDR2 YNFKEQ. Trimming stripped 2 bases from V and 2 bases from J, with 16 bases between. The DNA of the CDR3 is TGTGCCAGCAGCCAAAATGACAGGTTCCTGCCCTACGAGCAGTACTTC. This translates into CASSQNDRFLPYEQYF.

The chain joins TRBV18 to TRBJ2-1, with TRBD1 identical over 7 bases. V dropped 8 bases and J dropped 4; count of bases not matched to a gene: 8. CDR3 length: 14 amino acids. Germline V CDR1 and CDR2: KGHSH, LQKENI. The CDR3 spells CASLYPGQYNEQFF. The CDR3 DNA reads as TGTGCCAGCCTCTATCCGGGACAGTACAATGAGCAGTTCTTC.

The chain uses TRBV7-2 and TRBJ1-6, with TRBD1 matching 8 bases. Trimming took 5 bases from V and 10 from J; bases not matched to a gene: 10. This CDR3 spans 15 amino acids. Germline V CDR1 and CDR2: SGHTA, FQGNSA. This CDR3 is CASSPRQGTWSPLHF. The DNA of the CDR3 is TGTGCCAGCAGCCCAAGACAGGGGACGTGGTCACCCCTCCACTTT. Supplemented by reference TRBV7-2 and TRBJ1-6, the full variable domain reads GAGVSQSPSNKVTEKGKDVELRCDPISGHTALYWYRQSLGQGLEFLIYFQGNSAPDKSGLPSDRFSAERTGGSVSTLTIQRTQQEDSAVYLCASSPRQGTWSPLHFGNGTRLTVT.

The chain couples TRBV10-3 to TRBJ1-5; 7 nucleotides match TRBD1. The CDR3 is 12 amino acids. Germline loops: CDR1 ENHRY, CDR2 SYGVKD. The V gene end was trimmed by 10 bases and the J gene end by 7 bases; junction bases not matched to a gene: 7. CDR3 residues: CATQGIEQPQHF. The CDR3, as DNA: TGTGCCACACAGGGGATAGAGCAGCCCCAGCATTTT.

The CDR3: CASSERDWDQPQHF. CDR3 coding DNA: TGTGCCAGCAGTGAGCGGGACTGGGATCAGCCCCAGCATTTT. The rearrangement joins TRBV6-1 to TRBJ1-5; D may be TRBD1 (5 bases). CDR1 MNHNS and CDR2 SASEGT come from the germline V gene. The CDR3 contains 14 residues. The V and J ends lost 3 bases and 5 bases respectively, with 11 bases between them.

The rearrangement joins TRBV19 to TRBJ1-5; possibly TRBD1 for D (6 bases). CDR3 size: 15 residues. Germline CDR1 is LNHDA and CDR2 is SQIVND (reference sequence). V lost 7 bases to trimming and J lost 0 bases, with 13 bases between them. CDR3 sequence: CASIWGHHSNQPQHF. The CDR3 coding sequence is TGTGCCAGTATATGGGGACATCATAGCAATCAGCCCCAGCATTTT. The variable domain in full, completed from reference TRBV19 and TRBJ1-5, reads DGGITQSPKYLFRKEGQNVTLSCEQNLNHDAMYWYRQDPGQGLRLIYYSQIVNDFQKGDIAEGYSVSREKKESFPLTVTSAQKNPTAFYLCASIWGHHSNQPQHFGDGTRLSIL.

CDR3 bases: TGTGCCAGCAGTTTAGGACAGGGGTCGTTTCAGCCCCAGCATTTT. Its protein is CASSLGQGSFQPQHF. J is TRBJ1-5 and V is TRBV27, with TRBD1 matching over 9 bases. CDR3 length equals 15 residues. CDR1 and CDR2 from the germline V gene are MNHEY and SMNVEV (reference sequence). V trimming: 2 bases; J trimming: 6 bases; junction bases outside the gene matches: 5.

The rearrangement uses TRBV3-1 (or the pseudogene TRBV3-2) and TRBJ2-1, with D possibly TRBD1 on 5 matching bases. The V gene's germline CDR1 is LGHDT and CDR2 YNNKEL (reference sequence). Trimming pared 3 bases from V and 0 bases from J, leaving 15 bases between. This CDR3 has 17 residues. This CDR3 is CASSQTPTASSYNEQFF. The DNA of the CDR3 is TGTGCCAGCAGCCAGACCCCGACAGCCAGCTCCTACAATGAGCAGTTCTTC.

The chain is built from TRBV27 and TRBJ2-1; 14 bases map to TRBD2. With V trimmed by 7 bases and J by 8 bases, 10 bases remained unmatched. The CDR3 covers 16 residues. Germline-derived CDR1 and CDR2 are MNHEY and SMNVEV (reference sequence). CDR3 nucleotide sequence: TGTGCCAGCACCAGAAGAGGGACTAGCGGGAGTGATGAGCAGTTCTTC. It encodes CASTRRGTSGSDEQFF.

The CDR3 reads CASSRSNYGYTF. The DNA of the CDR3 is TGTGCCAGCAGCCGGAGTAACTATGGCTACACCTTC. The V call is TRBV12-3 or TRBV12-4, the J call TRBJ1-2, with D unresolved. The CDR3 extends over 12 amino acids. The V end lost 6 bases, the J end lost 1 base, and 6 bases lay between the germline ends.

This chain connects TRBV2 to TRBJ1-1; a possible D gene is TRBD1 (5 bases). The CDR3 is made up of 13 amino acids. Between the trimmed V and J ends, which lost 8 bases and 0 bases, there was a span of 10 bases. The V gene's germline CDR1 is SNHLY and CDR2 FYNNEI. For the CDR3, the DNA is TGTGCCAGCCAGGGCAGGGTGAACACTGAAGCTTTCTTT. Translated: CASQGRVNTEAFF.

The CDR3 DNA reads TGTGCCAGCAGCCAACGGTGGGGGCTCGGTCCTAATCAGCCCCAGCATTTT. It yields the protein CASSQRWGLGPNQPQHF. The J gene is TRBJ1-5, the V gene TRBV28; TRBD1 is a possible D gene (6 bases). With 6 bases removed from V and 4 bases from J, the gap between germline ends came to 22 bases. Germline CDR1 MDHEN, CDR2 SYDVKM. The CDR3 is made up of 17 amino acids.

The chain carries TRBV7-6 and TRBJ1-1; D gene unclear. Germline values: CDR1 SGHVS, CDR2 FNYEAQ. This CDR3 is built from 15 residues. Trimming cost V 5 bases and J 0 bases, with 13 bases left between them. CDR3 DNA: TGTGCCAGCAGCCCACGAGGGATAATGAACACTGAAGCTTTCTTT. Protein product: CASSPRGIMNTEAFF.

The CDR3 region has the DNA TGCGCCAGCAGCCGAGAGAGGGTTGGTGAGCAGTTCTTC. Protein product: CASSRERVGEQFF. The chain couples TRBV5-1 to TRBJ2-1, with a possible D match to TRBD2 (5 bases). Trimming shortened V by 4 bases and J by 9 bases, and 14 bases separated the two germline ends. The germline V gene encodes CDR1 SGHRS and CDR2 YFSETQ. This CDR3 contains 13 residues.